Presented here are 7 T cell receptor beta chains from one specimen sequenced in a study of T cell responses to AZD1222 COVID-19 vaccine. The assay was immunoSEQ multiplex PCR, and TCRdb's table has in-frame clones only and misses some. Here the sample spans roughly 100,000 clones, 80% to 90% being singletons. Sequencing was performed on peripheral blood, taken on day 0 of AZD1222 vaccination. These receptors all come from an adult in good health.

This chain uses TRBV7-2 with TRBJ2-3, with D possibly being TRBD2 (6 bases). V was shortened by 7 bases and J by 2 bases, with 22 bases between the two germline ends. CDR1 is SGHTA, CDR2 FQGNSA, per germline. This CDR3 contains 17 residues. CDR3 nucleotide sequence: TGTGCCAGCACCCTCTCTAGTCTGGGGGGTAACACAGATACGCAGTATTTT. Encoded protein: CASTLSSLGGNTDTQYF.

V gene TRBV7-8 combines with J gene TRBJ1-5, with 8 positions matching TRBD1. The length of the CDR3 is 16 residues. With V trimmed by 1 base and J by 6 bases, 8 bases remained unmatched. Germline V gives CDR1 SGHVS, CDR2 FQNEAQ. The CDR3 DNA is TGTGCCAGCAGCTTAGAACTTGACAGGGGAGGTCAGCCCCAGCATTTT. This translates into CASSLELDRGGQPQHF.

J is TRBJ2-2 and V is TRBV24-1; TRBD1 is a possible D gene (6 bases). The CDR3 is 16 amino acids. V was shortened by 3 bases and J by 6 bases, with 16 bases between the two germline ends. Germline CDR1 and CDR2: KGHDR and SFDVKD. The CDR3 coding sequence is TGTGCCACCAGTGATCGAGACCAGGGGTTCGCCGGGGAGCTGTTTTTT. Protein sequence: CATSDRDQGFAGELFF.

This chain connects TRBV4-2 to TRBJ1-1; a possible D gene is TRBD1 (5 bases). Germline V gene sequence: CDR1 LGHNA, CDR2 YNFKEQ. With 0 bases removed from V and 10 bases from J, the gap between germline ends came to 12 bases. This CDR3 has 13 residues. The CDR3 nucleotides are TGTGCCAGCAGCCAAGATAAGGGGACGGGAGCTTTCTTT. It encodes CASSQDKGTGAFF.

In its sample, this clone was seen a few times. The rearrangement joins TRBV4-1 to TRBJ1-2; D is undetermined. Germline values: CDR1 MGHRA, CDR2 YSYEKL. The CDR3 totals 12 residues. V lost 2 bases and J lost 4, with 5 bases in between. The CDR3 DNA follows: TGCGCCAGCAGCCAATCGGGCTATGGCTACACCTTC. Residues: CASSQSGYGYTF.

This clone was seen once. The V and J genes are TRBV4-3 and TRBJ1-3; D is unclear. The length of the CDR3 is 16 residues. V dropped 6 bases and J dropped 1 base, with 16 bases sitting between them. The germline CDR1 and CDR2 sequences are LGHNA and YSLEER. CDR3: CASSYTVRGSGNTIYF. The CDR3 coding sequence is TGCGCCAGCAGTTATACAGTGCGTGGATCTGGAAACACCATATATTTT.

The genes are TRBV4-2 and TRBJ2-7, with TRBD2 as a possible D gene (6 bases). Germline assignment: CDR1 LGHNA and CDR2 YNFKEQ. This CDR3 has 15 residues. V lost 0 bases and J 3 bases, leaving 12 bases between the germline ends. The CDR3 nucleotides are TGTGCCAGCAGCCAAGATTTCGGGGGTAACTACGAGCAGTACTTC. Translating gives CASSQDFGGNYEQYF.